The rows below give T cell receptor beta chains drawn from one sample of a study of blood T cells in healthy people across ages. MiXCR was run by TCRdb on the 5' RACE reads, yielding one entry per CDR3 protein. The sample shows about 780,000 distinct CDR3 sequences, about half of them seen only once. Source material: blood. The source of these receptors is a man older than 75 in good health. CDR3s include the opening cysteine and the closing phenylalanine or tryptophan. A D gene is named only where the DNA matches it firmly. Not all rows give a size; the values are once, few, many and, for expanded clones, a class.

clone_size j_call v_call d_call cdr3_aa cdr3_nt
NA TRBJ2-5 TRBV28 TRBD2 CASSFGIAASGIQETQYF TGTGCCAGCAGTTTCGGAATTGCGGCTAGCGGGATACAAGAGACCCAGTACTTC
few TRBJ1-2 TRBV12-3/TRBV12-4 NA CASSFQTSYGYTF TGTGCCAGCAGTTTTCAGACATCGTATGGCTACACCTTC
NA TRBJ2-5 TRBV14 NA CASSHVQGRGETQYF TGTGCCAGCAGCCATGTACAGGGCCGCGGAGAGACCCAGTACTTC
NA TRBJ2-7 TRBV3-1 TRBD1 CASSPRDRAHEQYF TGTGCCAGCAGCCCCCGGGACAGGGCGCACGAGCAGTACTTC
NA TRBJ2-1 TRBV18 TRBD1 CASSREGQGAIEQFF TGTGCCAGCTCACGTGAGGGACAGGGGGCTATTGAGCAGTTCTTC
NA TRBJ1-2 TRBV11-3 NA CASSLEAENYGYTF TGTGCCAGCAGCTTAGAGGCGGAGAACTATGGCTACACCTTC
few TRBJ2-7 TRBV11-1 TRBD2 CASSLTAGGPAYEQYF TGTGCCAGCAGCTTAACAGCGGGAGGGCCAGCATACGAGCAGTACTTC
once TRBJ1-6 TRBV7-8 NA CASSLVIYNSPLHF TGTGCCAGCAGCTTAGTGATTTATAATTCACCCCTCCACTTT
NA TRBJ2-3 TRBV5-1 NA CASSSRTNGSTDTQYF TGCGCCAGCAGCAGTCGGACTAACGGGAGTACAGATACGCAGTATTTT
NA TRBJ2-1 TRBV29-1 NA CSVDLDSPDNEQFF TGCAGCGTCGACCTCGACAGTCCCGACAATGAGCAGTTCTTC
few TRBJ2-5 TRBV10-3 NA CAISERGTQETQYF TGTGCCATCAGTGAGAGGGGGACACAAGAGACCCAGTACTTC
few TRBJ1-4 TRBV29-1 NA CSAGAGPNEKLFF TGCAGCGCCGGGGCGGGTCCTAATGAAAAACTGTTTTTT
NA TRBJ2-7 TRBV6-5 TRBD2 CASSYNPGTSDEQYF TGTGCCAGCAGTTACAATCCCGGGACTAGCGACGAGCAGTACTTC
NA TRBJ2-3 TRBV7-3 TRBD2 CASSRRAGSSTDTQYF TGTGCCAGCAGCCGTCGAGCGGGGTCTAGCACAGATACGCAGTATTTT
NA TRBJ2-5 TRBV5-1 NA CATSEAGAQETQYF TGCGCCACTTCGGAGGCAGGGGCCCAGGAGACCCAGTACTTC
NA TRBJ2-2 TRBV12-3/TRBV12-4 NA CASSLHPNTGELFF TGTGCCAGCAGCCTACATCCGAACACCGGGGAGCTGTTTTTT
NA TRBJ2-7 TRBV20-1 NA CSAYLRSVLNEQYF TGCAGTGCTTACCTAAGGAGCGTGCTCAATGAGCAGTACTTC
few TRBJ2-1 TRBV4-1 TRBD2 CASSQDLGSGRHEQFF TGCGCCAGCAGCCAAGATTTAGGTAGCGGGAGGCATGAGCAGTTCTTC
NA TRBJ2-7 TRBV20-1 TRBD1 CSAADRRSSYEQYF TGCAGTGCTGCGGACAGGAGGAGCTCCTACGAGCAGTACTTC
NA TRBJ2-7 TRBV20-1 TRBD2 CSAREGNSGRPEQYF TGCAGTGCTAGAGAAGGAAATAGCGGGAGACCCGAGCAGTACTTC
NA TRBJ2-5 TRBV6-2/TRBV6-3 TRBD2 CASSSRTSGGTALWEQYF TGTGCCAGCAGTTCCCGGACTAGCGGGGGGACCGCGTTGTGGGAGCAGTACTTC
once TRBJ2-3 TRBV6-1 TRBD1 CASSEGTGETDTQYF TGTGCCAGCAGTGAGGGGACAGGGGAGACAGATACGCAGTATTTT
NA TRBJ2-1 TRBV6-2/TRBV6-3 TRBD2 CASSRRTSGHNEQFF TGTGCCAGCAGCCGGCGGACTAGCGGCCACAATGAGCAGTTCTTC
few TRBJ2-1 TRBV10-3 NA CAIGFVDREGEQFF TGTGCCATCGGTTTCGTTGACAGGGAGGGTGAGCAGTTCTTC
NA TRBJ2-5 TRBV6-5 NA CASTKSAGAIQETQYF TGTGCCAGCACCAAAAGTGCAGGGGCGATTCAAGAGACCCAGTACTTC
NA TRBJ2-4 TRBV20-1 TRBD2 CSASSPRGRRNIQYF TGCAGTGCTTCCTCCCCTCGCGGGAGGAGAAACATTCAGTACTTC
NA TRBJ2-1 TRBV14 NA CASSQGLASEDEQFF TGTGCCAGCAGCCAAGGCCTAGCGTCAGAAGATGAGCAGTTCTTC
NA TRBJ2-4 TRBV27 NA CASSLLRGDIQYF TGTGCCAGCAGTTTATTACGGGGTGACATTCAGTACTTC
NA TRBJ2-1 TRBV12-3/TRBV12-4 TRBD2 CASSLRLADYNEQFF TGTGCCAGCAGTTTAAGGCTAGCGGATTACAATGAGCAGTTCTTC
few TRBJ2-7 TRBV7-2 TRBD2 CASSPPAGLYEQYF TGTGCCAGCAGTCCCCCAGCGGGGCTCTACGAGCAGTACTTC
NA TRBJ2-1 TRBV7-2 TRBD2 CASSYRAGGLYNEQFF TGTGCCAGCAGCTACAGAGCGGGGGGGCTGTACAATGAGCAGTTCTTC
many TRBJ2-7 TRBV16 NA CASSQKSKGEQYF TGTGCCAGCAGCCAAAAGTCTAAGGGCGAGCAGTACTTC
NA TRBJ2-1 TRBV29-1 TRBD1 CSGDRSYNEQFF TGCAGCGGGGACAGATCATACAATGAGCAGTTCTTC
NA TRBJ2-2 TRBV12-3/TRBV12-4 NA CASSADTGELFF TGTGCCAGCAGTGCGGACACCGGGGAGCTGTTTTTT
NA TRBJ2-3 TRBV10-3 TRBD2 CAITAGATDTQYF TGTGCCATCACAGCGGGGGCCACAGATACGCAGTATTTT
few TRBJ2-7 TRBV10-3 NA CAIKPGHGYEQYF TGTGCCATCAAACCGGGACATGGCTACGAGCAGTACTTC
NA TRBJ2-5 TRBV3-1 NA CASSQGTQTLKTQYF TGTGCCAGCAGCCAAGGGACCCAGACGTTGAAGACCCAGTACTTC
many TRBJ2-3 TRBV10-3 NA CAISEVRPTQYF TGTGCCATCAGTGAGGTCCGTCCCACGCAGTATTTT
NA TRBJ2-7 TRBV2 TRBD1 CASGRGTEIYEQYF TGTGCCAGCGGGCGTGGGACAGAAATCTACGAGCAGTACTTC
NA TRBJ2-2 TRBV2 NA CASSESVSTGELFF TGTGCCAGCAGTGAGTCAGTTAGCACCGGGGAGCTGTTTTTT
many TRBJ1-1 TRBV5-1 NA CASSLASWNTEAFF TGCGCCAGCAGCTTGGCGAGTTGGAACACTGAAGCTTTCTTT
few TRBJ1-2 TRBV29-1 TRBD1 CSVEDPNRGNGYTF TGCAGCGTTGAAGATCCGAACAGGGGTAATGGCTACACCTTC